This T cell receptor (beta chain) derives from a study of human T cells and chemical hapten exposure. Time point here: patch test 1, 2 weeks after DPC sensitization. The treatment: therapeutic diphenylcyclopropenone sensitization with weekly scalp DPC. Germline V gene sequence: CDR1 LNHDA, CDR2 SQIVND (reference sequence). Trimming cost V 5 bases and J 3 bases; bases outside gene matches: 12. This CDR3 region has 18 residues. One entry per CDR3 protein results from TCRdb running MiXCR on the RACE reads. The table shows about 120,000 distinct CDR3 sequences, with about an eighth occurring only once. The sample here was whole blood, taken in connection with sensitization to the hapten diphenylcyclopropenone (DPC). This chain connects TRBV19 to TRBJ2-1, with 11 bases that match TRBD2. This receptor was identified in a woman between 50 and 59 years old with alopecia areata. Some clones in this sample may be carry-over from other donors' samples. The CDR3 protein is CASSSPGLAVDVYNEQFF. The CDR3 coding sequence is TGTGCCAGTAGTTCCCCGGGACTAGCGGTTGATGTCTACAATGAGCAGTTCTTC. The whole variable domain, remainder taken from reference TRBV19 and TRBJ2-1, is DGGITQSPKYLFRKEGQNVTLSCEQNLNHDAMYWYRQDPGQGLRLIYYSQIVNDFQKGDIAEGYSVSREKKESFPLTVTSAQKNPTAFYLCASSSPGLAVDVYNEQFFGPGTRLTVL.